These 8 T cell receptor beta chains were all obtained from the same sample, sequenced in a study of tumor and adjacent non-tumor tissue in lung cancer. RNA was extracted from bulk tissue without any cell sorting. The normal lung tissue was taken more than 3 cm from the tumor edge. Three rounds of nested PCR, following a modified ARM-PCR protocol, produced the TCRbeta library. TCRdb called the multiplex PCR reads again in MiXCR, with one record for every CDR3 protein. The sample yields roughly 45,000 distinct CDR3 sequences, 60% seen once. Material: distant non-tumor lung tissue. The receptors here all came from a man between 50 and 59 years old with non-small cell lung cancer.

This clonotype was detected once. This may be a read error, as it is one base from a much larger clone. The chain is built from TRBV28 and TRBJ2-7, with D perhaps given as TRBD1 or TRBD2 (6 bases each). With 8 bases removed from V and 4 bases from J, the gap between germline ends came to 15 bases. The CDR3 has 13 residues. CDR1 MDHEN and CDR2 SYDVKM come from the germline V gene. The CDR3 sequence: CASGRQGRYEQYF. The CDR3 region has the DNA TGTGCCAGCGGTCGCCAGGGGAGGTACGAGCAGTACTTC.

CDR3 sequence: CASLFSYNEQFF. The DNA of the CDR3 is TGTGCCAGTTTATTTAGCTACAATGAGCAGTTCTTC. The chain employs TRBV28 and TRBJ2-1; D ambiguous. This CDR3 is 12 amino acids long. Trimming removed 9 bases from V and 3 bases from J, with 9 bases in between. Germline values: CDR1 MDHEN, CDR2 SYDVKM.

Worth noting for this clonotype: This sequence may be a read error, since a much larger clone differs from it by one base. The chain is built from TRBV24-1 and TRBJ2-5, with D perhaps matching TRBD1 or TRBD2 (5 bases each). Germline CDR1 reads KGHDR; CDR2 reads SFDVKD. V lost 9 bases to trimming and J lost 5 bases, with 6 bases between them. The CDR3 covers 10 residues. The CDR3 coding sequence is TGTGCCACCGAGGGGGAGACCCAGTACTTC. This sequence encodes CATEGETQYF.

With regard to this clonotype: Its ends do not fully match the called genes, so a read error is possible. The chain employs TRBV7-8 and TRBJ2-1; D unresolved. The germline V gene encodes CDR1 SGHVS and CDR2 FQNEAQ. The CDR3 spans 15 residues. The CDR3 DNA follows: TGTGCCGGCAGCTTAGATGTGGGTACCTATAATGAGCAGTTCTTC. Residues: CAGSLDVGTYNEQFF.

The CDR3 loop reads CASGILIGLAGDEQFF. The CDR3 region has the DNA TGTGCCAGTGGCATACTCATCGGACTAGCGGGGGATGAGCAGTTCTTC. The chain employs TRBV11-2 and TRBJ2-1; 13 positions agree with TRBD2. The CDR3 covers 16 residues. The germline V gene encodes CDR1 SGHAT and CDR2 FQNNGV. V shed 9 bases, J shed 8 bases, and the junction held 13 bases outside the gene matches. Drawing the rest from reference TRBV11-2 and TRBJ2-1, the complete variable domain is EAGVAQSPRYKIIEKRQSVAFWCNPISGHATLYWYQQILGQGPKLLIQFQNNGVVDDSQLPKDRFSAERLKGVDSTLKIQPAKLEDSAVYLCASGILIGLAGDEQFFGPGTRLTVL.

To note about this clonotype: Here the CDR3 omits its conserved ending phenylalanine or tryptophan, so a read error is the likely source. The rearrangement links TRBV20-1 to TRBJ1-1; D is ambiguous. This CDR3 region has 14 residues. The germline gives CDR1 DFQATT, CDR2 SNEGSKA (reference sequence). The CDR3 nucleotides are TGCAGTGCTAGAGTTTGGGATTCCAACACTGATGCTTTCCTT. Amino acids: CSARVWDSNTDAFL.

This clonotype was observed many times. The gene calls are TRBV5-6 and TRBJ2-1; D remains unclear. The ends were cut back, 2 bases at V and 3 bases at J, with 9 bases in the middle. The CDR3 totals 14 residues. Germline loops: CDR1 SGHDT, CDR2 YYEEEE. The DNA of the CDR3 is TGTGCCAGCAGCTTTGGTAGCCGCTACAATGAGCAGTTCTTC. As protein: CASSFGSRYNEQFF.

A remark on this clonotype: Possible read error: a much larger clone is one base away. Here the CDR3 omits its conserved ending phenylalanine or tryptophan, so a read error is the likely source. The chain links TRBV13 to TRBJ2-7; 12 bases agree with TRBD2. Germline CDR1 is PRHDT and CDR2 is FYEKMQ (reference sequence). The CDR3 totals 16 residues. The junction had 9 bases not matched to a gene; V was cut back by 5 bases and J by 4 bases. CDR3 nucleotide sequence: TGTGCCAGCAGCACTGGGGGTCTAGCGGGAGGGTACGAGCAGTACTTA. Its translation: CASSTGGLAGGYEQYL.